A selection of T cell receptor beta chains follows, all from one sample in a study of beta chain features in type 1 diabetes. The method was immunoSEQ multiplex PCR; TCRdb's version includes in-frame clones alone and lacks a portion of them. The table records more than 250,000 clones, over 20% of them present only once. The specimen sequenced was naive CD4+ T cells from blood. Receptors were obtained from a woman aged 40 to 55 with type 1 diabetes. Both conserved end residues are trimmed from each CDR3.

>TRBV2
ASSVRDSGNTIY
>TRBV9
ASSRDRGTKSNTEAF
>TRBV30
ACAGGTGANVLT
>TRBV5-6
ASSLGDRGYEQY
>TRBV28
ASSKTGIGSKSNQPQH
>TRBV25-1
ASRVWTAKYGYT
>TRBV28
ASSLAENIQY
>TRBV15
ATSPLSGDEQY
>TRBV29-1
SVVGDSYEQY
>TRBV9
ASSPGGLYGYT
>TRBV19
ASSIGLLDNSPLH
>TRBV15
ATSRDQGTTYLNYGYT
>TRBV5-1
ASSFGIEGEKLF
>TRBV7-9
ASSLAGQTQY
>TRBV4-1
ASSHPREEETQY
>TRBV15
ATSKRGETQY
>TRBV28
ASSKDRGGHNEQF
>TRBV5-6
ASSLDRVVVNTEAF
>TRBV7-2
ASSRKGTESTDTQY
>TRBV5-1
ASRNGQGPVNQPQH
>TRBV7-9
ASSPVNTEAF
>TRBV29-1
SVPGTGAGNQPQH
>TRBV14
ASSPQSSYNEQF
>TRBV6-5
ASSYNSGRGETQY
>TRBV27
ASSPLGQGGNTEAF
>TRBV25-1
ASSAGTGAGTGELF
>TRBV25-1
ASSENGRTDTQY
>TRBV29-1
SVRQGDSYEQY
>TRBV4-1
ASSQERFAETQY
>TRBV18
ASSLLGDTQY
>TRBV29-1
SGGGGSSYNEQF
>TRBV4-3
ASSQVLGAVSGANVLT
>TRBV2
ASSEQGAGETQY
>TRBV30
AWSHRDRAYNEQF
>TRBV28
ASRFRDRDSGELF
>TRBV7-3
ASSPGQRRDGYT
>TRBV30
AWSVQGAGEQF
>TRBV2
ASSEVTGYSNQPQH
>TRBV5-1
ASSAKGSGGRSSYNEQF
>TRBV7-3
ASKRMNTEAF
>TRBV4-3
ASSHALSGTQY
>TRBV5-1
ASSLGAPPTEAF
>TRBV7-8
ASTGSGTMGITTEAF
>TRBV9
ASSVDQGISSGANVLT
>TRBV9
ASSVRGYEQF
>TRBV25-1
ASSRGTDYGYT
>TRBV30
AWSSGPSTDTQY
>TRBV18
ASSPPTGTQPQH
>TRBV7-9
ASSLAGLANEQF